Shown below are 25 T cell receptor beta chains from a single sample sequenced in a study of T cell changes during pregnancy in multiple sclerosis. Using immunoSEQ multiplex PCR, the repertoire was profiled, and TCRdb retains in-frame clones only, with some absent. The table lists 80,000 to 100,000 clones, just over 90% of them singletons. The sample in question was peripheral blood, obtained in the second trimester of pregnancy. These receptor sequences come from a female donor in good health, enrolled as a control in a pregnancy study.

This chain connects TRBV18 to TRBJ2-7; TRBD2 matches at 16 bases. This CDR3 is built from 18 residues. Germline V CDR1 and CDR2: KGHSH, LQKENI. Losses at the gene ends were 3 bases for V and 5 bases for J; bases not matched to a gene: 10. The CDR3, as DNA: TGTGCCAGCTCACCCCATGGGGGACTAGCGGGGGGGCCGCACGAGCAGTACTTC. Translating it yields CASSPHGGLAGGPHEQYF.

The V and J genes are TRBV6-1 and TRBJ2-7, with D perhaps matching TRBD2 (8 bases). This CDR3 region has 15 residues. V dropped 2 bases and J dropped 7 bases, with 18 bases sitting between them. CDR1 and CDR2 from the germline V gene are MNHNS and SASEGT. The CDR3, as DNA: TGTGCCAGCAGTGAACTGCAGGGGGAGCGGGGGGAGCAGTACTTC. It specifies CASSELQGERGEQYF.

The chain recombines TRBV19 with TRBJ1-5; possible D gene TRBD1, 5 bases. V was pared by 10 bases and J by 0 bases, with 13 bases between. Germline V CDR1 and CDR2: LNHDA, SQIVND (reference sequence). The CDR3 length is 14 residues. The CDR3 here is CATQGLHSNQPQHF. For the CDR3, the DNA is TGTGCCACCCAGGGCCTTCATAGCAATCAGCCCCAGCATTTT.

The chain carries TRBV28 and TRBJ1-4, with TRBD1 matching over 8 bases. The CDR3 has 13 amino acids. V was pared by 6 bases and J by 8 bases, with 5 bases of the junction left unmatched. Germline loops: CDR1 MDHEN, CDR2 SYDVKM. As DNA, the CDR3 is TGTGCCAGCAGGACAGGGGCGCGGGAAAAACTGTTTTTT. It specifies CASRTGAREKLFF.

This rearrangement joins TRBV5-8 to TRBJ2-1; D may be TRBD1 (7 bases). The CDR3 runs 16 residues. V lost 5 bases, J lost 4 bases, and 19 bases lay in between. Germline V gene sequence: CDR1 SGHTS, CDR2 YDEGEE. The CDR3 region is CASRMRGQGGYNEQFF. The DNA of the CDR3 is TGTGCCAGCAGAATGCGAGGGCAGGGGGGATACAATGAGCAGTTCTTC.

Written as DNA, the CDR3 is TGTGCCAGCAGCTTCCGACTAGCGGGGGGAATAGATACGCAGTATTTT. Its translation: CASSFRLAGGIDTQYF. The chain combines TRBV7-2 with TRBJ2-3; 13 bases agree with TRBD2. This CDR3 is 16 amino acids long. Germline CDR1 reads SGHTA; CDR2 reads FQGNSA. Trimming cost V 3 bases and J 5 bases; bases outside gene matches: 5.

CDR3 amino acids: CASSLAGDVGGYTF. The CDR3 bases are TGCGCCAGCAGCTTGGCAGGGGATGTCGGGGGCTACACCTTC. V usage is TRBV5-1 and J usage is TRBJ1-2; maybe TRBD1 (6 bases). The CDR3 totals 14 residues. Germline V gives CDR1 SGHRS, CDR2 YFSETQ. V was cut by 0 bases and J by 8 bases, with 14 bases left in between.

Points on this clone: An end of the junction differs from the germline gene, which may be a read error. This CDR3 is CASSPSGSGVIF. CDR3 nucleotide sequence: TGTGCCAGCAGCCCCTCCGGGTCGGGGGTTATCTTC. The chain carries TRBV11-2 and TRBJ2-7; maybe TRBD2 (6 bases). Germline V gene lookup returns CDR1 SGHAT and CDR2 FQNNGV. This CDR3 region has 12 residues.

This clone appeared a few times. CDR3 amino acids: CASTPQGTTGELFF. The CDR3 nucleotides read TGTGCCAGCACTCCTCAGGGAACCACCGGGGAGCTGTTTTTT. This chain connects TRBV27 to TRBJ2-2; a possible D gene is TRBD1 (5 bases). This CDR3 has 14 residues. Germline values: CDR1 MNHEY, CDR2 SMNVEV (reference sequence). V shed 7 bases and J shed 4 bases, with 13 bases lying between them.

The rearrangement uses TRBV5-4 and TRBJ1-2, with a weak D call TRBD1 (6 bases). V lost 1 base and J 4 bases, leaving 11 bases between the germline ends. The CDR3 runs to 14 residues. Germline V gene data show CDR1 as SGHNT and CDR2 as YYREEE (reference sequence). CDR3 bases: TGTGCCAGCAGCTTGCCGACAGGAAGCTATGGCTACACCTTC. This encodes CASSLPTGSYGYTF.

The gene calls are TRBV16 and TRBJ2-7, with 7 bases lining up with TRBD2. The CDR3 sequence is 17 residues long. The germline V gene encodes CDR1 KGHSY and CDR2 FQNENV. The V segment lost 1 base and the J segment 4 bases; nucleotides outside the gene matches: 13. The DNA of the CDR3 is TGTGCCAGCAGCCAATTAGCGCGGGAGTCTACTTTTTACGAGCAGTACTTC. This sequence encodes CASSQLARESTFYEQYF.

This clone was counted many times. The rearrangement uses TRBV4-2 and TRBJ2-7, with 13 bases identical to TRBD2. Per germline, CDR1 LGHNA and CDR2 YNFKEQ. The V gene end was trimmed by 0 bases and the J gene end by 2 bases; junction bases not matched to a gene: 1. CDR3 size: 16 residues. The CDR3 loop is CASSQDGTSGAYEQYF. In nucleotides, the CDR3 is TGTGCCAGCAGCCAAGATGGGACTAGCGGGGCCTACGAGCAGTACTTC.

The chain joins TRBV15 to TRBJ1-5, with TRBD1 matching 9 bases. V trimming: 2 bases; J trimming: 6 bases; junction bases outside the gene matches: 5. In germline, CDR1 is LNHNV, CDR2 YYDKDF (reference sequence). The CDR3 has 15 amino acids. CDR3 amino acids: CATSRYTGGGQPQHF. CDR3 DNA sequence: TGTGCCACCAGCAGATACACAGGGGGCGGTCAGCCCCAGCATTTT.

This sequence joins TRBV6-6 and TRBJ2-4, with D unresolved. Trimming pared 0 bases from V and 4 bases from J, leaving 10 bases between. Germline V gene lookup returns CDR1 MNHNY and CDR2 SVGAGI (reference sequence). CDR3 length: 15 amino acids. The CDR3 DNA follows: TGTGCCAGCAGTTACTCAGGCGGTGGGAAAAACATTCAGTACTTC. It specifies CASSYSGGGKNIQYF.

The CDR3 bases are TGTGCCAGCAGCCTTGGACAGTCCCAAGAGACCCAGTACTTC. Its protein product is CASSLGQSQETQYF. The gene calls are TRBV9 and TRBJ2-5; D possibly corresponds to TRBD1 (6 bases). Germline V gene lookup returns CDR1 SGDLS and CDR2 YYNGEE. The CDR3 has 14 amino acids. The ends were cut back, 4 bases at V and 1 base at J, with 11 bases in the middle.

As DNA, the CDR3 is TGTGCCAGCAGATCCGGGACAGGGAGTAATCAGCCCCAGCATTTT. Translated: CASRSGTGSNQPQHF. The chain uses TRBV7-9 and TRBJ1-5, with TRBD1 matching 9 bases. V lost 6 bases, J lost 4 bases, and 7 bases stayed unmatched. The CDR3 has 15 amino acids. Germline loops: CDR1 SEHNR, CDR2 FQNEAQ (reference sequence).

This chain connects TRBV7-2 to TRBJ2-3, with TRBD1 matching over 8 bases. CDR3 length equals 13 residues. With 2 bases clipped from V and 6 bases from J, the junction kept 1 base outside the gene matches. CDR1 is SGHTA and CDR2 is FQGNSA in the germline V gene. CDR3 DNA sequence: TGTGCCAGCAGCTTACAGGGGGCGGATACGCAGTATTTT. Amino acid sequence: CASSLQGADTQYF.

V usage is TRBV4-3 and J usage is TRBJ2-1; 12 nucleotides match TRBD2. Germline CDR1 is LGHNA and CDR2 is YSLEER. V trimming: 3 bases; J trimming: 8 bases; junction bases outside the gene matches: 11. The CDR3 runs to 17 residues. The CDR3 sequence: CASSHRPTSGSADEQFF. Here the CDR3 DNA reads TGCGCCAGCAGCCATCGACCGACTAGCGGGAGTGCAGATGAGCAGTTCTTC.

The chain uses TRBV6-5 and TRBJ2-6; TRBD1 matches 9 bases. The CDR3 loop spans 15 amino acids. Germline trimming cut 6 bases from V and 2 bases from J; bases unmatched to any gene: 2. Germline values: CDR1 MNHEY, CDR2 SVGAGI. The CDR3 bases are TGTGCCAGCAGCTGGACAGGGGCTGGGGCCAACGTCCTGACTTTC. It is translated as CASSWTGAGANVLTF.

This chain joins TRBV6-1 and TRBJ2-3, with TRBD2 as a possible D gene (7 bases). V was cut by 6 bases and J by 4 bases, with 17 bases left in between. CDR1 and CDR2 (germline): MNHNS, SASEGT. The CDR3 extends over 15 amino acids. The CDR3 nucleotides are TGTGCCAGCAGGGGGTGGGGGGGCCGATCAGATACGCAGTATTTT. It is translated as CASRGWGGRSDTQYF.

The table lists this clone with a count of one. This sequence joins TRBV28 and TRBJ2-1; D is perhaps TRBD2 (6 bases). There are 15 residues in the CDR3. Germline CDR1 is MDHEN and CDR2 is SYDVKM. The V end lost 6 bases, the J end lost 7 bases, and 19 bases lay between the germline ends. The CDR3 loop is CASRPGPRGWNEQFF. CDR3 DNA sequence: TGTGCCAGCAGACCTGGCCCTCGGGGGTGGAATGAGCAGTTCTTC.

The chain uses TRBV15 and TRBJ2-1, with 12 bases matching TRBD2. CDR3 size: 17 residues. After removal of 3 bases from V and 6 bases from J, the junction contained 9 bases not matched to a gene. Germline loops: CDR1 LNHNV, CDR2 YYDKDF (reference sequence). CDR3 loop: CATSRGAGLAGFNEQFF. The CDR3 region has the DNA TGTGCCACCAGCAGGGGCGCCGGACTAGCGGGGTTCAATGAGCAGTTCTTC.

The chain combines TRBV4-1 with TRBJ1-6; 7 bases map to TRBD1. The CDR3 is made up of 21 amino acids. Germline CDR1 MGHRA, CDR2 YSYEKL. Trimming took 0 bases from V and 4 from J; bases not matched to a gene: 18. Written as DNA, the CDR3 is TGCGCCAGCAGCCAAGACGAGAGAATGCGACAGGGCAAACTTTATAATTCACCCCTCCACTTT. It yields the protein CASSQDERMRQGKLYNSPLHF.

This sequence joins TRBV6-6 and TRBJ1-2, with 8 bases that match TRBD1. This CDR3 is 15 amino acids long. Germline V gene data show CDR1 as MNHNY and CDR2 as SVGAGI (reference sequence). V lost 5 bases, J lost 3 bases, and 8 bases stayed unmatched. CDR3 sequence (DNA): TGTGCCAGCAGTGCAGGGACAGGAGGGGACTATGGCTACACCTTC. Residues: CASSAGTGGDYGYTF.

The chain couples TRBV12-5 to TRBJ2-1; TRBD2 matches 13 bases. The germline gives CDR1 LGHNT, CDR2 FRNRAP. The ends lost 6 bases at V and 3 bases at J; junction bases unmatched: 17. The length of the CDR3 is 20 residues. The chain's CDR3 is CASGRSIGTSGMSGYNEQFF. As DNA, the CDR3 is TGTGCTAGTGGGCGGTCCATCGGGACTAGCGGGATGTCCGGCTACAATGAGCAGTTCTTC.